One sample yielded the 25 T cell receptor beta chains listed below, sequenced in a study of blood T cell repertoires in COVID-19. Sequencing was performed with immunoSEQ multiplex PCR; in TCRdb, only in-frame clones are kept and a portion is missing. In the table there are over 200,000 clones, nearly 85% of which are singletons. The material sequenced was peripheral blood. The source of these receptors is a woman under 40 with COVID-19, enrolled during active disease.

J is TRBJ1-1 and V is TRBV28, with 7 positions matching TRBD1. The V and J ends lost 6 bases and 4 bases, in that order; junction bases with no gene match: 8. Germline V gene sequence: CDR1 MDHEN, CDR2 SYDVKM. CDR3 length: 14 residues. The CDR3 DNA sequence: TGTGCCAGCAGAAGGGACAGTTCTCTCACTGAAGCTTTCTTT. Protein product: CASRRDSSLTEAFF.

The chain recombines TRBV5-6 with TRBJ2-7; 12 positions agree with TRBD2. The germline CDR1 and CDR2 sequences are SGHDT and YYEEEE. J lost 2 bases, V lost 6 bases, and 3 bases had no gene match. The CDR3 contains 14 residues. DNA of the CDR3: TGTGCCAGCAAACTAGCGGGGGGTGCCTACGAGCAGTACTTC. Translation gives CASKLAGGAYEQYF. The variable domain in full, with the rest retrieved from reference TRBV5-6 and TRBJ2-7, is DAGVTQSPTHLIKTRGQQVTLRCSPKSGHDTVSWYQQALGQGPQFIFQYYEEEERQRGNFPDRFSGHQFPNYSSELNVNALLLGDSALYLCASKLAGGAYEQYFGPGTRLTVT.

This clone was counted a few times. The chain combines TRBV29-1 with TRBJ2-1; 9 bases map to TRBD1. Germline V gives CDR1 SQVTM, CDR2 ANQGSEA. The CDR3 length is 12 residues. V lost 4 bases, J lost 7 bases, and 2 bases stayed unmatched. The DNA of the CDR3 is TGCAGCGTTGTAGACAGGGGGAATGAGCAGTTCTTC. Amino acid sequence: CSVVDRGNEQFF.

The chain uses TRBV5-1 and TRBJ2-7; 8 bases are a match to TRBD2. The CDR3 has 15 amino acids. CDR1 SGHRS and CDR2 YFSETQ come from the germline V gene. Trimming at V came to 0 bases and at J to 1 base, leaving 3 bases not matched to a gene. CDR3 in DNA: TGCGCCAGCAGCTTGGAAGCGGGAGCATCCTACGAGCAGTACTTC. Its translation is CASSLEAGASYEQYF.

CDR3 DNA: TGTGCCAGTAGTGAATGGACTAGCGGGAATAAAAACATTCAGTACTTC. This codes for CASSEWTSGNKNIQYF. The chain is built from TRBV19 and TRBJ2-4, with 12 bases identical to TRBD2. With V trimmed by 5 bases and J by 4 bases, 6 bases remained unmatched. CDR1 is LNHDA, CDR2 SQIVND, per germline (reference sequence). The CDR3 length is 16 residues. The full variable domain, completed using reference TRBV19 and TRBJ2-4, is DGGITQSPKYLFRKEGQNVTLSCEQNLNHDAMYWYRQDPGQGLRLIYYSQIVNDFQKGDIAEGYSVSREKKESFPLTVTSAQKNPTAFYLCASSEWTSGNKNIQYFGAGTRLSVL.

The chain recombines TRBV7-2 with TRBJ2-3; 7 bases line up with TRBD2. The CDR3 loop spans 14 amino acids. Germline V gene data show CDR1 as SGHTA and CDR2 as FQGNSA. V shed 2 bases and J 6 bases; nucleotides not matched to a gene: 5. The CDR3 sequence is CASSLIGGGDTQYF. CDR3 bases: TGTGCCAGCAGCTTAATTGGGGGGGGTGATACGCAGTATTTT.

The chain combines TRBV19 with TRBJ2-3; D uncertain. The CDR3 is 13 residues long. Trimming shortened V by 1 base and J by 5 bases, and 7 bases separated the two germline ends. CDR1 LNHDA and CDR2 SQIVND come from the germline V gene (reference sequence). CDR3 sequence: CASSIVTGDTQYF. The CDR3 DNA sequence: TGTGCCAGTAGTATAGTAACCGGAGATACGCAGTATTTT.

In DNA form, the CDR3 reads TGTGCCAGTACCCTTCGGACTAGCGGGACCTACGAGCAGTACTTC. This gives the protein CASTLRTSGTYEQYF. V gene TRBV19 combines with J gene TRBJ2-7, with 12 bases aligning to TRBD2. CDR1 is LNHDA, CDR2 SQIVND, per germline (reference sequence). The CDR3 runs 15 residues. J was trimmed by 2 bases and V by 7 bases; bases with no gene match: 6.

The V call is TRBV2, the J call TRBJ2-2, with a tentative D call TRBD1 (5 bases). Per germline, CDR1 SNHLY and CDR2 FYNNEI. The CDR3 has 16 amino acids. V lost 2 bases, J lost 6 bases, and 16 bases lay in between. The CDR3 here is CASSEQGFVDAGELFF. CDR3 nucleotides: TGTGCCAGCAGTGAACAGGGCTTCGTAGATGCCGGGGAGCTGTTTTTT.

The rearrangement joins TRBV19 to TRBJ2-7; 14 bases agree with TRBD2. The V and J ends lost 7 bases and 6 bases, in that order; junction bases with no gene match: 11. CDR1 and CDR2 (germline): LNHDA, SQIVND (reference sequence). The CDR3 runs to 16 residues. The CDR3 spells CASNPGTSGGSVEQYF. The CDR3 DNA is TGTGCCAGTAACCCCGGGACTAGCGGGGGATCCGTCGAGCAGTACTTC. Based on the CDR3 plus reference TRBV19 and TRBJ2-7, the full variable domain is DGGITQSPKYLFRKEGQNVTLSCEQNLNHDAMYWYRQDPGQGLRLIYYSQIVNDFQKGDIAEGYSVSREKKESFPLTVTSAQKNPTAFYLCASNPGTSGGSVEQYFGPGTRLTVT.

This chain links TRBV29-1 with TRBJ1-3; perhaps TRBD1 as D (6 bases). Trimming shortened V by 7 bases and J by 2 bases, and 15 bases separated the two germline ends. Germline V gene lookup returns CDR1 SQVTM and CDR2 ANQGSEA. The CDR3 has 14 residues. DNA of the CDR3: TGCAGCGCCGGTGGGGGCATGGCTGGAAACACCATATATTTT. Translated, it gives CSAGGGMAGNTIYF.

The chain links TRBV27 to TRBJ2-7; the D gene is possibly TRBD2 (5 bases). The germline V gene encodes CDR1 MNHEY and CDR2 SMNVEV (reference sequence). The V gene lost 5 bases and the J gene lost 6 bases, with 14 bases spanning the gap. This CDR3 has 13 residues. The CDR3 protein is CASSTATSSEQYF. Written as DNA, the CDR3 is TGTGCCAGCAGTACTGCCACTAGTTCCGAGCAGTACTTC.

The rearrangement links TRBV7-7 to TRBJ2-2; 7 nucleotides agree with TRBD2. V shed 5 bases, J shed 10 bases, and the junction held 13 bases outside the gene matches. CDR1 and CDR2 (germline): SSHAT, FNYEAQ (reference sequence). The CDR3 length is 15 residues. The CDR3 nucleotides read TGTGCCAGCAGCCGACGGCTTGCGGGGGACCCGGAGCTGTTTTTT. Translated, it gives CASSRRLAGDPELFF. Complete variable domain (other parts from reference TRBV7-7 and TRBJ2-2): GAGVSQSPRYKVTKRGQDVTLRCDPISSHATLYWYQQALGQGPEFLTYFNYEAQPDKSGLPSDRFSAERPEGSISTLTIQRTEQRDSAMYRCASSRRLAGDPELFFGEGSRLTVL.

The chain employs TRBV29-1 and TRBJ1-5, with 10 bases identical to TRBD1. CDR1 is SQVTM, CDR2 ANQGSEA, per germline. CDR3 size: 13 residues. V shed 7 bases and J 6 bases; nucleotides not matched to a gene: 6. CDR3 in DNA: TGCAGCGCCAGGACAGGGGGTGGTCAGCCCCAGCATTTT. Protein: CSARTGGGQPQHF.

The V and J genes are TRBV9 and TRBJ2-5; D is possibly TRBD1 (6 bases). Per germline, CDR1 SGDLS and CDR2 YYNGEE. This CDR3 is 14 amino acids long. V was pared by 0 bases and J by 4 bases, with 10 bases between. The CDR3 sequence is CASSVGVRGETQYF. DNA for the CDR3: TGTGCCAGCAGCGTAGGGGTCAGGGGAGAGACCCAGTACTTC. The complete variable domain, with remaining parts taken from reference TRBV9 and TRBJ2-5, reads DSGVTQTPKHLITATGQRVTLRCSPRSGDLSVYWYQQSLDQGLQFLIQYYNGEERAKGNILERFSAQQFPDLHSELNLSSLELGDSALYFCASSVGVRGETQYFGPGTRLLVL.

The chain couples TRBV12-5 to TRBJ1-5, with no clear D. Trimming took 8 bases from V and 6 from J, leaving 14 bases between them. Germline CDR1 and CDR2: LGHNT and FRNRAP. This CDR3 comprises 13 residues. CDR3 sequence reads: CASSLSVSQPQHF. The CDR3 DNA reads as TGTGCTAGTTCACTAAGCGTCTCTCAGCCCCAGCATTTT.

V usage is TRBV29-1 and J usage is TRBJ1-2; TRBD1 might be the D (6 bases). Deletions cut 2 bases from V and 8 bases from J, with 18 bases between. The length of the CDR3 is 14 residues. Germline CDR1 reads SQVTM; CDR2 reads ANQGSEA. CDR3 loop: CSVEFAGAQGGYTF. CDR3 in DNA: TGCAGCGTTGAATTTGCGGGGGCGCAGGGAGGCTACACCTTC.

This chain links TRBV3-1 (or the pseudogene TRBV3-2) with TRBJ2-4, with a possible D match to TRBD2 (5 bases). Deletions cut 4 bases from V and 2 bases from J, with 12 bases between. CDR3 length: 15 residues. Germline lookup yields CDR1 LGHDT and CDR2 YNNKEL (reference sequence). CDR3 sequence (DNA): TGTGCCAGCAGCCGAATCCGGAGGTCCAAAAACATTCAGTACTTC. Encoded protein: CASSRIRRSKNIQYF.

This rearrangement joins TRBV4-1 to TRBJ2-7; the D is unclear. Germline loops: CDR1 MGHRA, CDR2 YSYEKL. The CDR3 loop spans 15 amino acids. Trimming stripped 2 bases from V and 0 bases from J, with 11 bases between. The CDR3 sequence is CASSQSLKSSYEQYF. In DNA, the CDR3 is TGCGCCAGCAGCCAATCGCTTAAGAGCTCCTACGAGCAGTACTTC.

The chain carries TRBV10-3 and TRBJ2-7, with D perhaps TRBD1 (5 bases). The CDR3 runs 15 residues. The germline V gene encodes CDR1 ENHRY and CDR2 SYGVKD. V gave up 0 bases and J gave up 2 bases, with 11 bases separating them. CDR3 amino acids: CAISESAGIAYEQYF. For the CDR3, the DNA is TGTGCCATCAGTGAGTCGGCAGGGATCGCCTACGAGCAGTACTTC.

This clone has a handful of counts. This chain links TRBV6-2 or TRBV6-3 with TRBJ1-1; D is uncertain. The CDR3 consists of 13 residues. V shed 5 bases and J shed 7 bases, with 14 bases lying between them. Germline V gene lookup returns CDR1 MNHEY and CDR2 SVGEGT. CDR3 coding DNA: TGTGCCAGCAGTCCGAGGGTACCGGATGAAGCTTTCTTT. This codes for CASSPRVPDEAFF.

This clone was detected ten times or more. The CDR3 bases are TGTGCCAGCAGCCGGACAGCCAACACTGAAGCTTTCTTT. It is translated as CASSRTANTEAFF. V usage is TRBV7-8 and J usage is TRBJ1-1; D perhaps matches TRBD1 (6 bases). Germline V gene sequence: CDR1 SGHVS, CDR2 FQNEAQ. The CDR3 is 13 residues long. The germline V and J ends were trimmed by 5 bases and 2 bases, with 9 bases remaining between them.

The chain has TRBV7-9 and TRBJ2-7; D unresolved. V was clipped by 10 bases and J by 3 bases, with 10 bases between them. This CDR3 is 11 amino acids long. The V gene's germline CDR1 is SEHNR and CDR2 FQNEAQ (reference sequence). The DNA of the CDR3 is TGTGCCATCGGCGGAGTCTACGAGCAGTACTTC. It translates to CAIGGVYEQYF.

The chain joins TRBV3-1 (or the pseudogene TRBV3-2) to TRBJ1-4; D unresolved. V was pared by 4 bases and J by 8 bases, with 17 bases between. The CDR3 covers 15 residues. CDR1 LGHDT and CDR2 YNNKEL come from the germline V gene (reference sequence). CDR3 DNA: TGTGCCAGCAGCCGCGGGTCAGGTTTAGGCGAAAAACTGTTTTTT. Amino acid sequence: CASSRGSGLGEKLFF.

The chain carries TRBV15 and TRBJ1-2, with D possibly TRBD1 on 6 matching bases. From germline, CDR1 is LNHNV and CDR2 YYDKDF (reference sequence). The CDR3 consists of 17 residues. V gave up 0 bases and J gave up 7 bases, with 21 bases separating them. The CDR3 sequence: CATSRDLATGQMGGYTF. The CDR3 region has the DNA TGTGCCACCAGCAGAGATCTCGCAACAGGACAGATGGGTGGCTACACCTTC.